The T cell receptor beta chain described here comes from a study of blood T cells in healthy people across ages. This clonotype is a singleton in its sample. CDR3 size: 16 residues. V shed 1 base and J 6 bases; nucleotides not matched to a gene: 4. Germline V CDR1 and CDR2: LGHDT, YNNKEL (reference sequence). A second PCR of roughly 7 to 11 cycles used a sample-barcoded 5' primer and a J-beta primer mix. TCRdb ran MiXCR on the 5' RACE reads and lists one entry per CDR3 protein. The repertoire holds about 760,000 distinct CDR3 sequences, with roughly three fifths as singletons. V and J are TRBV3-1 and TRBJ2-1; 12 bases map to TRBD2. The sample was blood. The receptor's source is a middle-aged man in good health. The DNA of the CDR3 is TGTGCCAGCAGCCAAGGACTAGCGGGAGTTGCCAATGAGCAGTTCTTC. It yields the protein CASSQGLAGVANEQFF.